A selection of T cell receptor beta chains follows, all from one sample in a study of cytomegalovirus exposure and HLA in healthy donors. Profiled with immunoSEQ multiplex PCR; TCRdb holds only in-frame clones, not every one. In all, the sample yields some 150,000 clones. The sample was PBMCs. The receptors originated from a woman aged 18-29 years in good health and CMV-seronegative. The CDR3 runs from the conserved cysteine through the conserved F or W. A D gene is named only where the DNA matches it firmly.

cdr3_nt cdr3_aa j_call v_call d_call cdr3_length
TGTGCCAGCAGCCAACCAGGGGGCGCGGTTCAGTACTTC CASSQPGGAVQYF TRBJ2-4 TRBV14 TRBD1 13
TGTGCCAGCAGCGGGGGGACGGTAACTGCGGCGGAGACCCAGTACTTC CASSGGTVTAAETQYF TRBJ2-5 TRBV11-3 . 16
TGTGCCAGCAGCCGGGACTCCTACAATGAGCAGTTCTTC CASSRDSYNEQFF TRBJ2-1 TRBV28 . 13
TGTGCCAGCAGTGTCGGACATCGGGCCGGGGAGCTGTTTTTT CASSVGHRAGELFF TRBJ2-2 TRBV28 . 14
TGTGCCAGCAGCCTCGGGACAGGGGTTAACTATGGCTACACCTTC CASSLGTGVNYGYTF TRBJ1-2 TRBV7-2 TRBD1 15
TGTGCCAGCGGAGGGGACAGCGCCGGGGTGACCCAGTACTTC CASGGDSAGVTQYF TRBJ2-5 TRBV2 . 14
TGTGCCAGCAGTCGGGGACAGAACTCCTACGAGCAGTACTTC CASSRGQNSYEQYF TRBJ2-7 TRBV6-1 TRBD1 14
TGTGCCAGTAGTATAGAGAGCGGGATCAGCTCCTACGAGCAGTACTTC CASSIESGISSYEQYF TRBJ2-7 TRBV19 TRBD2 16
TGTGCCAGCAGTGAATTTTATGAGACAGGGGTCACCGGGGAGCTGTTTTTT CASSEFYETGVTGELFF TRBJ2-2 TRBV25-1 TRBD1 17
TGTGCCAGCAGCTCGAATTACCGGGGGAACACTGAAGCTTTCTTT CASSSNYRGNTEAFF TRBJ1-1 TRBV7-2 . 15
TGCGCCAGCAGTGTTCCCCGGGGACTAGTTTCTCCCCAGAGGGTGGAGACCCAGTACTTC CASSVPRGLVSPQRVETQYF TRBJ2-5 TRBV10-1 TRBD2 20
TGTGCCAGCAGCTTAGTCGCCCAGTATGGCTACACCTTC CASSLVAQYGYTF TRBJ1-2 TRBV7-8 . 13
TGCGCCAGCAGCCCAAGTGAGACGACGGGACAGTACGAGCAGTACTTC CASSPSETTGQYEQYF TRBJ2-7 TRBV4-1 TRBD1 16
TGTGCCATCAGGATGGGGACAAACTCACCCCTCCACTTT CAIRMGTNSPLHF TRBJ1-6 TRBV10-3 . 13
TGTGCCAGCAGCCGCTCTGGAAACACCATATATTTT CASSRSGNTIYF TRBJ1-3 TRBV7-8 . 12
TGTGCCAGCAGCTCCCGACAGTCCGGGCGGGAAAAACTGTTTTTT CASSSRQSGREKLFF TRBJ1-4 TRBV7-2 . 15
TGTGCCAGCAGCGTAGTACTAGCGGAGACCAATGAGCAGTTCTTC CASSVVLAETNEQFF TRBJ2-1 TRBV9 TRBD2 15
TGTGCTAGCAGCTTAGGACTAGCGGGGACAGATACGCAGTATTTT CASSLGLAGTDTQYF TRBJ2-3 TRBV7-7 TRBD2 15
TGTGCCAGCAGCCTCAGCGGGACTAGTGGTAATGAGCAGTTCTTC CASSLSGTSGNEQFF TRBJ2-1 TRBV6-5 TRBD2 15
TGTGCCAGCAGCTCAACGACAGGACGTGGGCAGTTCTTC CASSSTTGRGQFF TRBJ2-1 TRBV11-2 . 13
TGTGCCAGCAGCTTGCCGCGACAGGGCTATGGCTACACCTTC CASSLPRQGYGYTF TRBJ1-2 TRBV7-2 TRBD1 14
TGTGCCAGCAGTTCGGACAGGGACTCAGCCAACGTCCTGACTTTC CASSSDRDSANVLTF TRBJ2-6 TRBV5-6 TRBD1 15
TGTGCCATCAGTGTTCTAGCGGGAGATGGTGCCGGGGAGCTGTTTTTT CAISVLAGDGAGELFF TRBJ2-2 TRBV10-3 TRBD2 16
TGTGCCAGCAGCTCCCAACTGTCTAGCGGGAACTACGAGCAGTACTTC CASSSQLSSGNYEQYF TRBJ2-7 TRBV7-8 TRBD2 16
TGTGCCAGCAGCTTCCTGGGACTAGCGGGAGTCTCAGGTAGAGAGACCCAGTACTTC CASSFLGLAGVSGRETQYF TRBJ2-5 TRBV7-8 TRBD2 19
TGTGCCAGCAGTTACTCGGGGGGGACTAGCATGGATGAGCAGTTCTTC CASSYSGGTSMDEQFF TRBJ2-1 TRBV6-5 TRBD2 16
TGCGCCAGCAGCGGTACGACTAAATCAGCCGGAAACACCATATATTTT CASSGTTKSAGNTIYF TRBJ1-3 TRBV5-1 . 16
TGTGCCAGCAGCTTGGACACAACGAACACCGGGGAGCTGTTTTTT CASSLDTTNTGELFF TRBJ2-2 TRBV5-6 . 15
TGCGCCAGCAGTCAAGGAGGGGTCGAGGGGTCGGGAGTTACCAAAAACATTCAGTACTTC CASSQGGVEGSGVTKNIQYF TRBJ2-4 TRBV10-1 . 20
TGTGCCAGCAGCACGGGAAGCGGGATGGGCGGGGAGCTGTTTTTT CASSTGSGMGGELFF TRBJ2-2 TRBV7-9 TRBD2 15
TGTGCCATCAGTGAGTCAGGAGGGACCAATCAGCCCCAGCATTTT CAISESGGTNQPQHF TRBJ1-5 TRBV10-3 . 15
TGTGCCAGCAGCGTAGGAGCGGGGCCTTCCACAGATACGCAGTATTTT CASSVGAGPSTDTQYF TRBJ2-3 TRBV9 TRBD2 16
TGTGCCAGTAGTCTCACCTCTACCCTGAACACTGAAGCTTTCTTT CASSLTSTLNTEAFF TRBJ1-1 TRBV19 . 15
TGTGCCAGCAGCTCCTCGCCCAAGTTGCTCCCCGCGGGTGAAGCTTTCTTT CASSSSPKLLPAGEAFF TRBJ1-1 TRBV9 . 17
TGCAGCGTCGCGGCCACCAATGAAAAACTGTTTTTT CSVAATNEKLFF TRBJ1-4 TRBV29-1 . 12